This entry concerns a single TCR beta chain. The data were taken from a study of blood T cell repertoires in COVID-19. About the study: Collection of acute and convalescent COVID-19 samples took place in the United States, Italy and Spain. PBMCs, B-cell-depleted T cells, or T cells were the source of the cDNA or gDNA that made up the material.

As originally analysed: Amplification from reference gene primers served as the basis for estimated nucleated cell counts. The data were produced by immunoSEQ multiplex PCR, yet TCRdb's version contains in-frame clones alone and is incomplete. D and trimming come from the DNA, and the V and J calls and clone size come from that table. Among about 120,000 clones listed, less than 75% were seen once. Trimming removed 5 bases from V and 11 bases from J, with 13 bases in between. Germline V lookup: CDR1 DFQATT, CDR2 SNEGSKA (reference sequence). CDR3 length equals 11 residues. The rearrangement links TRBV20-1 to TRBJ2-1; tentative D call: TRBD2 (5 bases). The sequencing input was peripheral blood. The clonotype comes from a human donor with acute or convalescent COVID-19. The donor label of this sample is uncertain. The CDR3 sequence: CSAPWGVQQFF. The CDR3 region has the DNA TGCAGTGCTCCCTGGGGAGTTCAGCAGTTCTTC.